Described below is a single TCR beta chain sequence and its context. This clonotype was counted at least ten times. The clone's antigen remains unknown. No base quality values were provided; no much bigger clone lies one nucleotide off. Sequencing relied on an Illumina MiSeq. TCRdb applied fastp at Q25 and MiXCR to the public reads, then kept only in-frame beta chains. Every CDR3 protein is listed once, alongside the most common genes and DNA of its rows. The sample data list about 19,000 distinct CDR3 sequences, and under 25% of these were observed just once. The ten largest clones take up roughly 0.7% of the sample. CD4+ T cells collected through bronchoalveolar lavage were the source used for profiling TCR repertoires. The sample is drawn from a study of lung T cells in sarcoidosis with Löfgren's syndrome (dated 2017 in TCRdb). Turning to the overall study: Sarcoidosis was characterized as a granulomatous, predominantly pulmonary disease marked by accumulation of CD4+ T cells in bronchoalveolar lavage fluid. The repertoire analyses centered on Lofgren's syndrome patients.

Results the study describes overall, beyond this receptor: Recognition of a sarcoidosis-associated antigen was only suggested; the antigen itself remained putative and unidentified.

The sequenced material came from CD4+ T cells from bronchoalveolar lavage. The source of this sequence is a human donor with sarcoidosis (Löfgren's syndrome or another form), or a control subject (not recorded which).

The DNA sequence is TGTGCCAGCAGCCCGGGGTACGCCGGCCAGGTAAAGGCAGGGACTGAAGCTTTCTTT. The translation is CASSPGYAGQVKAGTEAFF. The rearrangement combines TRBV7-8 with TRBJ1-1; TRBD1 is possibly the D segment (5 matching bases). At the junction V is shortened by 5 bases and J by 5 bases, with 30 bases in between. Its CDR3 holds 19 amino acids, cysteine through phenylalanine. Kept here is only the CDR3 DNA, which spans 57 bases and is read in frame from base 1. The germline V gene yields SGHVS for CDR1 and FQNEAQ for CDR2.